This T cell receptor (beta chain) was sequenced for a study of cytomegalovirus exposure and HLA in healthy donors. Primers for the PCR totalled 60 Vbeta and 13 Jbeta. The table came from immunoSEQ multiplex PCR; TCRdb's copy has only in-frame clones and leaves some out. The table shows about 61,000 clones, with around 72% occurring only once. In germline, CDR1 is MDHEN, CDR2 SYDVKM. This CDR3 has 16 amino acids. V was pared by 5 bases and J by 0 bases, with 9 bases of the junction left unmatched. This clone has a handful of counts. The source is a man over 45 in good health and CMV-seropositive. The sample comprised PBMCs. The chain couples TRBV28 to TRBJ2-5; 7 positions match TRBD1. DNA of the CDR3: TGTGCCAGCAGTCCGCTAAGACAGGGAAACCAAGAGACCCAGTACTTC. Amino acid sequence: CASSPLRQGNQETQYF.